A selection of T cell receptor beta chains follows, all from one sample in a study of blood T cell repertoires in COVID-19. Data came from immunoSEQ multiplex PCR; TCRdb stores just in-frame clones and leaves some out. This table holds about 180,000 clones, about 87% found once. Sequenced material: peripheral blood. All receptors come from a man aged 55 to 70 with COVID-19, enrolled during active disease. Both conserved end residues are part of each CDR3. The order of the fields is V gene, clone size, J gene, D gene, CDR3 DNA, CDR3 protein. A D gene is named only where the DNA matches it firmly. Clone sizes are given selectively: once, few, many, or a class where the clone is expanded.

TRBV29-1	-	TRBJ2-6	TRBD1	TGCAGCGTTGAAGATCGAGGGACAGGGGGCTTTGGGGCCAACGTCCTGACTTTC	CSVEDRGTGGFGANVLTF
TRBV19	-	TRBJ2-5	TRBD2	TGTGCCAGTAGTTCCCGAGGAGCGGGGGCGAAAGAGACCCAGTACTTC	CASSSRGAGAKETQYF
TRBV6-2/TRBV6-3	-	TRBJ1-2	TRBD1	TGTGCCAGCAGCCCGACAGGGGATGGCTACACCTTC	CASSPTGDGYTF
TRBV6-2/TRBV6-3	-	TRBJ2-4	TRBD2	TGTGCCAGCAGTGATGAGCGGGGGGGGGCCAAAAACATTCAGTACTTC	CASSDERGGAKNIQYF
TRBV5-5	few	TRBJ2-2	-	TGTGCCAGCAGCTTGGGTACCCTACCCGGGGAGCTGTTTTTT	CASSLGTLPGELFF
TRBV29-1	-	TRBJ1-4	-	TGCAGCGTTGGGAGGGGAAGTGGGGTTAATGAAAAACTGTTTTTT	CSVGRGSGVNEKLFF
TRBV18	-	TRBJ2-5	-	TGTGCCAGCTCACCCTACTCCCCACCCCAAGAGACCCAGTACTTC	CASSPYSPPQETQYF
TRBV4-3	-	TRBJ1-1	TRBD1	TGCGCCAGCAGCCAAGACTTACTACAGGGGGCGCGTGCTTTCTTT	CASSQDLLQGARAFF
TRBV27	-	TRBJ2-2	TRBD1	TGTGCCAGCAGCCTAAGGACAGGGGTAACCGGGGAGCTGTTTTTT	CASSLRTGVTGELFF
TRBV19	-	TRBJ1-4	-	TGTGCCACCGCCCCAGTATCTACAGCGGTCAGTAATGAAAAACTGTTTTTT	CATAPVSTAVSNEKLFF
TRBV5-1	-	TRBJ2-5	TRBD1	TGCGCCAGCAGCAGGGGGCGAGAGACCCAGTACTTC	CASSRGRETQYF
TRBV7-8	-	TRBJ1-5	TRBD1	TGTGCCAGCAACCCGGACAGGGGGAGCAATCAGCCCCAGCATTTT	CASNPDRGSNQPQHF
TRBV27	-	TRBJ1-4	TRBD1	TGTGCCAGCAGGAGGACAGGGGGTGCTAATGAAAAACTGTTTTTT	CASRRTGGANEKLFF
TRBV7-6	-	TRBJ2-1	TRBD2	TGTGCCAGCAGCTTAGCGCAGCTAGCGGGAGGGGAGAATGAGCAGTTCTTC	CASSLAQLAGGENEQFF
TRBV10-3	-	TRBJ1-1	-	TGTGCCGCCAGCGAACGGGACACTGAAGCTTTCTTT	CAASERDTEAFF
TRBV14	once	TRBJ2-2	TRBD2	TGTGCCAGCAGCCAGTGGACTAGCGGGAGTGCTGGGGCCGGGGAGCTGTTTTTT	CASSQWTSGSAGAGELFF